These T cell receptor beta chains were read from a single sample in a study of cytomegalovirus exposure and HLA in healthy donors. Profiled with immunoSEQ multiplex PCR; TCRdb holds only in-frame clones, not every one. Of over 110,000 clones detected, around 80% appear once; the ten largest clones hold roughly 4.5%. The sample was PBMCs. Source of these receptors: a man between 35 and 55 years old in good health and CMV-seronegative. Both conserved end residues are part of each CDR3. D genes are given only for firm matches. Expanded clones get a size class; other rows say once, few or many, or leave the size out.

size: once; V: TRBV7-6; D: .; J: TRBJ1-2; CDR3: CASSLERGAGTGYTF; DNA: TGTGCCAGCAGCTTAGAGCGGGGCGCAGGGACTGGCTACACCTTC
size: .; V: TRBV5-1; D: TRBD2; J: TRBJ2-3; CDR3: CASSLEREEDTQYF; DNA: TGCGCCAGCAGCTTGGAACGGGAGGAAGATACGCAGTATTTT
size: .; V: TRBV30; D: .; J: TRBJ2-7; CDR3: CAWSVRTGFAGRVGEQYF; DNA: TGTGCCTGGAGTGTCAGGACGGGGTTTGCTGGAAGGGTGGGCGAGCAGTACTTC
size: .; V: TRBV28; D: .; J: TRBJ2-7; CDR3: CASSLSRMGQQRGEQYF; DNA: TGTGCCAGCAGTTTAAGCCGCATGGGCCAACAAAGGGGCGAGCAGTACTTC
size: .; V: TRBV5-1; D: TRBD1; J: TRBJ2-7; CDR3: CASSGGDRVVEQYF; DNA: TGCGCCAGCAGTGGTGGGGACAGAGTAGTCGAGCAGTACTTC
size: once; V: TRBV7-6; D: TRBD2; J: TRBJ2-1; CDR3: CASSLDVSGGNNEQFF; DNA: TGTGCCAGCAGCTTAGATGTTAGCGGGGGTAACAATGAGCAGTTCTTC
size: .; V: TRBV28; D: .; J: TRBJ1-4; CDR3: CASSHTRGRATNEKLFF; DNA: TGTGCCAGCAGCCACACCAGGGGACGCGCAACTAATGAAAAACTGTTTTTT
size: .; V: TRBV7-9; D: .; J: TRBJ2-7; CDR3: CASSSLGTPFYEQYF; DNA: TGTGCCAGCAGCTCCCTCGGGACACCATTCTACGAGCAGTACTTC
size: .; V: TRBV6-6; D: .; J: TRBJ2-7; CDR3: CASSQHPGGDEQYF; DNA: TGTGCCAGCAGCCAGCATCCGGGTGGCGACGAGCAGTACTTC
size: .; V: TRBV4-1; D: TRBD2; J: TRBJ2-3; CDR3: CASSHGLAGVTDTQYF; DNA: TGCGCCAGCAGCCATGGACTAGCGGGAGTAACAGATACGCAGTATTTT
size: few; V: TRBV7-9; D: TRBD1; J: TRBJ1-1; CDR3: CGWDRINTEAFF; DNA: TGTGGCTGGGACAGGATAAACACTGAAGCTTTCTTT
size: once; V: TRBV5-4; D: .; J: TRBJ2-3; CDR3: CASSLDTVPGATDTQYF; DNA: TGTGCCAGCAGCTTAGATACAGTACCAGGGGCCACAGATACGCAGTATTTT
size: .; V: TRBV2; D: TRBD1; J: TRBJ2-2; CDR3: CASSARDRNTGELFF; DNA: TGTGCCAGCAGCGCACGGGACAGAAACACCGGGGAGCTGTTTTTT
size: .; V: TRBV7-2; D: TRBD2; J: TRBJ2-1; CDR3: CASSTGGLTRDSRFF; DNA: TGTGCCAGCAGCACCGGGGGGTTAACTCGGGATAGCAGGTTCTTC
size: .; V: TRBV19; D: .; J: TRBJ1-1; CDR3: CASSIAGRRAFF; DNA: TGTGCCAGTAGTATCGCAGGGCGACGCGCTTTCTTT
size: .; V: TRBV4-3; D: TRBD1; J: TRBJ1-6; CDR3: CASSQDRGQGNSPLHF; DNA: TGCGCCAGCAGCCAAGATCGGGGACAGGGTAACTCACCCCTCCACTTT
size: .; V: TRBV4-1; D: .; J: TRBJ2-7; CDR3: CASSANNEQYF; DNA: TGCGCCAGCAGCGCTAATAACGAGCAGTACTTC
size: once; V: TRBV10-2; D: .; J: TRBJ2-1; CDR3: CASNTQGSYNEQFF; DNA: TGCGCCAGCAACACCCAGGGTTCCTACAATGAGCAGTTCTTC
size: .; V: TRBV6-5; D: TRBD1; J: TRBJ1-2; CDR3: CASSPQGQGFGGYTF; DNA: TGTGCCAGCAGTCCGCAGGGACAGGGGTTTGGTGGCTACACCTTC
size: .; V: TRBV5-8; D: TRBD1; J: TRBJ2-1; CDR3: CASSSRRTGKVFYEQFF; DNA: TGTGCCAGCAGCTCACGAAGGACAGGGAAAGTGTTCTATGAGCAGTTCTTC
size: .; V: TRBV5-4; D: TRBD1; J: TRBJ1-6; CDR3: CASSADRGLSPLHF; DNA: TGTGCCAGCAGCGCCGACAGGGGGCTTTCACCCCTCCACTTT
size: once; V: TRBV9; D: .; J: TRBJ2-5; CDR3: CASSRRTTGPNKETQYF; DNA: TGTGCCAGCAGCCGAAGGACTACAGGACCGAACAAAGAGACCCAGTACTTC
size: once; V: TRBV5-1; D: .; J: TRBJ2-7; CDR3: CASSLGTAANSYEQYF; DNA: TGCGCCAGCAGCTTGGGTACAGCGGCTAACTCCTACGAGCAGTACTTC
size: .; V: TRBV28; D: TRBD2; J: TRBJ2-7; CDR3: CASSLILAGGPIPYEQYF; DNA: TGTGCCAGCAGCCTCATACTAGCGGGGGGGCCTATCCCCTACGAGCAGTACTTC
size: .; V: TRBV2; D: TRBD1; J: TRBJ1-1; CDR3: CASRPTGVNTEAFF; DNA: TGTGCCAGCAGACCGACAGGGGTGAACACTGAAGCTTTCTTT
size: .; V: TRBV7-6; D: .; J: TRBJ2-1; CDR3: CASSRPDRDRRRNEQFF; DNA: TGTGCCAGCAGCCGCCCAGACCGGGATCGACGGAGGAATGAGCAGTTCTTC
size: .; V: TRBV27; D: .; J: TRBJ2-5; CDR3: CASSPEVGSQETQYF; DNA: TGTGCCAGCAGCCCCGAGGTGGGGAGCCAAGAGACCCAGTACTTC
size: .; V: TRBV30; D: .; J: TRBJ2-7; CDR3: CAWSMSGYEQYF; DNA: TGTGCCTGGAGTATGTCAGGCTACGAGCAGTACTTC
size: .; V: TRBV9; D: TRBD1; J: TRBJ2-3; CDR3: CASSVGLGTGSDTQYF; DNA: TGTGCCAGCAGCGTTGGGCTCGGGACAGGGTCAGATACGCAGTATTTT